A single sample gave rise to the 20 T cell receptor beta chains below, sequenced in a study of control samples from healthy donors and cancer patients (dated by TCRdb to 2018 to 2021). Library preparation employed the immunoSEQ multiplex PCR assay. Held by TCRdb, this immuneACCESS table contains in-frame sequences only and omits some clones. Under half of the omission traces to an unresolved V gene where checked; the cause of the rest is unknown. The sample table shows roughly 83,000 clones, and roughly four fifths are seen once. Around 9.1% of the sample is held by the ten biggest clonotypes. The sample comprised blood. These receptors were obtained from a woman in her sixties or seventies in good health.

This clone was seen a single time. This chain uses TRBV18 with TRBJ1-1; 7 bases match TRBD1. J gave up 1 base and V 5 bases, and 7 bases lay outside the gene matches. This CDR3 is built from 15 residues. The V gene's germline CDR1 is KGHSH and CDR2 LQKENI. CDR3 DNA sequence: TGTGCCAGCTCAATGACAGGGCAGGGGAACACTGAAGCTTTCTTT. Its translation is CASSMTGQGNTEAFF. Full variable domain (rest looked up from reference TRBV18 and TRBJ1-1): NAGVMQNPRHLVRRRGQEARLRCSPMKGHSHVYWYRQLPEEGLKFMVYLQKENIIDESGMPKERFSAEFPKEGPSILRIQQVVRGDSAAYFCASSMTGQGNTEAFFGQGTRLTVV.

V is TRBV7-2 and J is TRBJ2-4; D uncertain. The CDR3 is made up of 14 amino acids. The V end was cut by 0 bases, the J end by 0 bases, with 3 bases between. Germline values: CDR1 SGHTA, CDR2 FQGNSA. This CDR3 reads CASSLAGAKNIQYF. Here the CDR3 DNA reads TGTGCCAGCAGCTTAGCGGGAGCCAAAAACATTCAGTACTTC.

The V call is TRBV7-9, the J call TRBJ1-2; D unclear. This CDR3 has 12 amino acids. Germline V CDR1 and CDR2: SEHNR, FQNEAQ (reference sequence). V dropped 1 base and J dropped 4 bases, with 4 bases sitting between them. CDR3 sequence reads: CASSLGGYGYTF. The CDR3 coding sequence is TGTGCCAGCAGCTTAGGGGGCTATGGCTACACCTTC.

The chain has TRBV6-2 or TRBV6-3 and TRBJ2-1; D is possibly TRBD1 (6 bases). V shed 5 bases and J shed 4 bases, with 9 bases lying between them. The CDR3 is 13 amino acids. In germline, CDR1 is MNHEY, CDR2 SVGEGT. In nucleotides, the CDR3 is TGTGCCAGCAGTATAGGACAGTACAATGAGCAGTTCTTC. This sequence encodes CASSIGQYNEQFF.

This clone has just one count. The chain recombines TRBV5-6 with TRBJ2-7; D is unclear. The CDR3 totals 13 residues. The V end was cut by 0 bases, the J end by 2 bases, with 6 bases between. Looked up from germline, CDR1 is SGHDT and CDR2 is YYEEEE. The CDR3 is CASSLGSTYEQYF. The CDR3 region has the DNA TGTGCCAGCAGCTTGGGATCGACCTACGAGCAGTACTTC.

The CDR3 is CASTINQNYGYTF. The CDR3 nucleotides read TGTGCCAGCACCATTAATCAGAACTATGGCTACACCTTC. The chain couples TRBV6-6 to TRBJ1-2; D gene ambiguous. The V end lost 7 bases, the J end lost 2 bases, and 11 bases lay between the germline ends. CDR3 size: 13 residues. The germline CDR1 and CDR2 sequences are MNHNY and SVGAGI (reference sequence).

The V gene is TRBV6-6, the J gene TRBJ1-3, with D hard to call. Deletions cut 7 bases from V and 7 bases from J, with 11 bases between. The CDR3 spans 12 residues. The germline V gene encodes CDR1 MNHNY and CDR2 SVGAGI (reference sequence). The CDR3 sequence is CASNIGLNTIYF. The DNA of the CDR3 is TGTGCCAGCAATATAGGGCTCAACACCATATATTTT.

CDR3 loop: CASSPPTDTQYF. CDR3 DNA: TGCGCCAGCAGCCCCCCCACAGATACGCAGTATTTT. This chain links TRBV5-1 with TRBJ2-3; D is uncertain. The V gene lost 4 bases and the J gene lost 2 bases, with 5 bases spanning the gap. The CDR3 is made up of 12 amino acids. CDR1 SGHRS and CDR2 YFSETQ come from the germline V gene.

In DNA, the CDR3 is TGTGCCAGCGGGGAGGCAGGGGGATCAGAGACCCAGTACTTC. Its translation: CASGEAGGSETQYF. The chain couples TRBV2 to TRBJ2-5, with D possibly matching TRBD1 (7 bases). Germline V gene data show CDR1 as SNHLY and CDR2 as FYNNEI. V was clipped by 8 bases and J by 4 bases, with 17 bases between them. The CDR3 totals 14 residues.

The chain joins TRBV12-5 to TRBJ2-5, with TRBD1 as a possible D gene (6 bases). CDR3 size: 13 residues. The germline V gene encodes CDR1 LGHNT and CDR2 FRNRAP. V gave up 3 bases and J gave up 5 bases, with 10 bases separating them. CDR3 DNA sequence: TGTGCTAGTGGTTTAGGGGGACGGGAGACCCAGTACTTC. Encoded protein: CASGLGGRETQYF.

This chain joins TRBV20-1 and TRBJ2-4; 11 bases match TRBD2. Germline lookup yields CDR1 DFQATT and CDR2 SNEGSKA (reference sequence). This CDR3 is 16 amino acids long. V lost 3 bases, J lost 5 bases, and 9 bases stayed unmatched. The CDR3 here is CSASEALAGVENIQYF. In DNA, the CDR3 is TGCAGTGCTAGTGAAGCACTAGCGGGAGTGGAAAACATTCAGTACTTC.

The gene calls are TRBV27 and TRBJ1-1; tentative D call: TRBD1 (5 bases). CDR3 length: 15 residues. CDR1 and CDR2 (germline): MNHEY, SMNVEV (reference sequence). The ends were cut back, 6 bases at V and 2 bases at J, with 16 bases in the middle. CDR3 in amino acids: CASSPAGVGNTEAFF. CDR3 bases: TGTGCCAGCAGCCCTGCGGGGGTGGGCAACACTGAAGCTTTCTTT.

This chain connects TRBV4-1 to TRBJ2-2; no definite D call. Trimming took off 4 bases at V and 0 bases at J, with 15 bases between the two ends. CDR1 and CDR2 (germline): MGHRA, YSYEKL. The CDR3 length is 17 residues. The CDR3 bases are TGCGCCAGCAGCCCACAAGGGCGGCCAGCGAACACCGGGGAGCTGTTTTTT. Amino acids: CASSPQGRPANTGELFF.

The V call is TRBV6-5, the J call TRBJ2-1; D is possibly TRBD1 (6 bases). Germline V lookup: CDR1 MNHEY, CDR2 SVGAGI. The CDR3 is 12 amino acids. V shed 11 bases and J shed 6 bases, with 14 bases lying between them. The CDR3 DNA reads TGTGCCGGCGCGACAGGTGGCAATGAGCAGTTCTTC. This translates into CAGATGGNEQFF.

The J gene is TRBJ2-1, the V gene TRBV4-1; no reliable D call. The CDR3 contains 15 residues. Trimming removed 0 bases at V and 0 bases at J, with 6 bases between. Germline V gene sequence: CDR1 MGHRA, CDR2 YSYEKL. In nucleotides, the CDR3 is TGCGCCAGCAGCCAAGAAACCAGCTCCTACAATGAGCAGTTCTTC. Translated: CASSQETSSYNEQFF.

V gene TRBV19 combines with J gene TRBJ2-5; tentatively, D is TRBD1 or TRBD2 (5 bases each). V was clipped by 6 bases and J by 3 bases, with 14 bases between them. This CDR3 contains 14 residues. Germline-derived CDR1 and CDR2 are LNHDA and SQIVND (reference sequence). CDR3: CASRPGTLKETQYF. The CDR3 region has the DNA TGTGCCAGTAGGCCCGGGACGCTCAAAGAGACCCAGTACTTC. Supplemented by reference TRBV19 and TRBJ2-5, the full variable domain reads DGGITQSPKYLFRKEGQNVTLSCEQNLNHDAMYWYRQDPGQGLRLIYYSQIVNDFQKGDIAEGYSVSREKKESFPLTVTSAQKNPTAFYLCASRPGTLKETQYFGPGTRLLVL.

V gene TRBV2 combines with J gene TRBJ2-7, with D unclear. V gave up 2 bases and J gave up 0 bases, with 8 bases separating them. Germline V gene sequence: CDR1 SNHLY, CDR2 FYNNEI. The CDR3 is 14 residues long. CDR3: CASSEWYNSYEQYF. The CDR3 DNA reads as TGTGCCAGCAGTGAATGGTACAACTCCTACGAGCAGTACTTC.

For the CDR3, the DNA is TGTGCCAGCAGCTTAGGGGGACTAGGTTACAATGAGCAGTTCTTC. Its translation: CASSLGGLGYNEQFF. The rearrangement joins TRBV7-2 to TRBJ2-1, with TRBD2 matching over 8 bases. Germline V gives CDR1 SGHTA, CDR2 FQGNSA. V was pared by 1 base and J by 4 bases, with 3 bases of the junction left unmatched. The CDR3 extends over 15 amino acids. The whole variable domain, remainder taken from reference TRBV7-2 and TRBJ2-1, is GAGVSQSPSNKVTEKGKDVELRCDPISGHTALYWYRQSLGQGLEFLIYFQGNSAPDKSGLPSDRFSAERTGGSVSTLTIQRTQQEDSAVYLCASSLGGLGYNEQFFGPGTRLTVL.

The chain joins TRBV6-6 to TRBJ1-5, with a tentative D call TRBD1 (6 bases). The CDR3 spans 13 residues. Trimming took off 10 bases at V and 1 base at J, with 11 bases between the two ends. Germline V gene lookup returns CDR1 MNHNY and CDR2 SVGAGI (reference sequence). CDR3 sequence (DNA): TGTGCCACCCGGGACAACAGCAATCAGCCCCAGCATTTT. Translating gives CATRDNSNQPQHF.

This clone turned up a few times. The V call is TRBV7-9, the J call TRBJ1-6; unclear D gene. CDR1 is SEHNR, CDR2 FQNEAQ, per germline (reference sequence). This CDR3 region has 16 residues. V lost 3 bases and J lost 0, with 9 bases in between. CDR3 DNA sequence: TGTGCCAGCAGCTTCGCCCTCTCCTCCTATAATTCACCCCTCCACTTT. Translation gives CASSFALSSYNSPLHF. The full variable domain, in which reference TRBV7-9 and TRBJ1-6 provide the parts outside the CDR3, is DTGVSQNPRHKITKRGQNVTFRCDPISEHNRLYWYRQTLGQGPEFLTYFQNEAQLEKSRLLSDRFSAERPKGSFSTLEIQRTEQGDSAMYLCASSFALSSYNSPLHFGNGTRLTVT.